This is a list of T cell receptor beta chains from one sample in a study of T cell changes during pregnancy in multiple sclerosis. The protocol was immunoSEQ multiplex PCR, while the TCRdb copy is restricted to in-frame clones and leaves out a portion. The sample carries about 34,000 clones, 75% to 95% recorded once. The sequencing used CD8+ T cells from peripheral blood mononuclear cells, collected in the first trimester of pregnancy. The receptors derive from a female donor with multiple sclerosis, enrolled in a pregnancy study. Each CDR3 is given with its conserved first and last residue. A D gene is named only where the DNA matches it firmly. Part of the rows lack a size; the others show once, few, many or a class for expanded clones.

V	D	size	J	CDR3
TRBV5-6	-	-	TRBJ2-2	CASSLALGPSMRTGELFF
TRBV28	-	-	TRBJ1-2	CASSLGGYGYTF
TRBV7-9	-	-	TRBJ1-3	CASSLAQGLGNTIYF
TRBV28	-	-	TRBJ2-2	CASRASQNTGELFF
TRBV7-9	TRBD2	-	TRBJ2-1	CASSSGRGTSSYNEQFF
TRBV9	TRBD2	-	TRBJ2-1	CASSVGGLAGGSDEQFF
TRBV2	-	-	TRBJ2-3	CASSDMLLTTDTQYF
TRBV2	TRBD1	once	TRBJ2-2	CARTGTANTGELFF
TRBV13	TRBD1	-	TRBJ1-4	CASSYRTGGNEKLFF
TRBV9	-	once	TRBJ2-5	CASSVGQGLGETQYF
TRBV11-2	-	-	TRBJ2-7	CASSLVQGLNEQYF
TRBV9	TRBD2	-	TRBJ2-3	CASSVVAGSTDTQYF
TRBV13	-	-	TRBJ1-4	CASRGGNEKLFF
TRBV13	TRBD2	-	TRBJ2-1	CASSPTGTSGSLNYNEQFF
TRBV13	-	-	TRBJ1-2	CASSLITGSGYTF
TRBV19	-	-	TRBJ2-1	CASSILAGLRAGEQFF
TRBV9	TRBD1	-	TRBJ2-1	CASTRDSSYNEQFF
TRBV5-4	-	-	TRBJ1-1	CASRFMGAAEAFF
TRBV9	-	-	TRBJ2-2	CASSAWGGSTGELFF
TRBV14	-	-	TRBJ1-4	CASSLSRTAFNEKLFF
TRBV7-9	-	-	TRBJ1-2	CASSRAGGSNYGYTF
TRBV21-1	-	-	TRBJ2-7	CASTSTGQESYEQYF
TRBV28	TRBD1	-	TRBJ2-7	CASSLPGTGTDEQYF
TRBV6-5	-	-	TRBJ1-2	CASSFTGDGYTF
TRBV30	TRBD1	-	TRBJ2-1	CAWGQADNEQFF
TRBV7-8	TRBD1	-	TRBJ1-3	CASSLGQGANGNTIYF
TRBV14	TRBD2	once	TRBJ2-3	CASRRGSSSTDTQYF
TRBV25-1	TRBD2	-	TRBJ2-1	CASSAQGLGNYNEQFF
TRBV6-5	-	-	TRBJ1-1	CASSYPGNTEAFF
TRBV4-1	TRBD1	-	TRBJ2-4	CASSLVPGQFQYF
TRBV19	TRBD1	-	TRBJ2-7	CASAIPGTGIYEQYF
TRBV7-9	-	-	TRBJ2-4	CASSGTAEPWGIQYF
TRBV27	TRBD2	-	TRBJ2-2	CASRWTSRNTGELFF
TRBV23-1	-	once	TRBJ1-1	CASGSARDTEAFF
TRBV19	TRBD2	-	TRBJ2-7	CASSGGEGTYEQYF
TRBV28	-	-	TRBJ1-1	CASSLYSGDITEAFF
TRBV5-8	TRBD2	-	TRBJ2-1	CASRMTGFSGLYNEQFF
TRBV28	TRBD2	-	TRBJ2-1	CASSFRGGLALDNEQFF
TRBV7-8	-	-	TRBJ2-7	CASSERDRTYEQYF
TRBV4-2	-	-	TRBJ2-7	CASSQGDGGSYEQYF
TRBV27	-	-	TRBJ1-2	CASGPYRFLANYGYTF
TRBV6-5	-	-	TRBJ2-4	CATLRGNIQYF
TRBV27	-	once	TRBJ1-2	CASSPLPAGEYGYTF
TRBV11-2	-	-	TRBJ2-7	CASSLEAGLFYEQYF
TRBV13	TRBD1	-	TRBJ2-7	CASSLTGISYEQYF
TRBV19	-	-	TRBJ2-1	CATNPGEDEQFF
TRBV13	-	-	TRBJ1-5	CASSLGARGRGQPQHF
TRBV2	TRBD1	-	TRBJ1-1	CASTRRGITEAFF
TRBV28	TRBD2	-	TRBJ2-3	CASSFSLAGPVTDTQYF
TRBV5-4	TRBD2	once	TRBJ2-1	CASSSRAGAYNEQFF
TRBV19	-	-	TRBJ2-7	CASSIYGNEQYF
TRBV4-2	TRBD1	once	TRBJ1-5	CASSQEGQGINQPQHF
TRBV7-2	TRBD2	-	TRBJ2-7	CASSLGLAVRYEQYF
TRBV4-1	-	once	TRBJ1-5	CASSQDWGTWIGQPQHF
TRBV27	-	-	TRBJ2-2	CASSLQRGRNTGELFF
TRBV29-1	TRBD1	-	TRBJ2-2	CSVAGVHRDRGTGELFF
TRBV5-6	-	-	TRBJ2-2	CASSFPGAGELFF